A selection of T cell receptor beta chains follows, all from one sample in a study of vaccination effects on CD4 cells after COVID-19. Profiling relied on immunoSEQ multiplex PCR, and the TCRdb table lists in-frame clones only, not all of them. The sample shows tens of thousands of clones, over 65% of them seen only once. No antigens are known for them. The sample in question was CD4+ T cells from PBMCs cultured without peptide, obtained after COVID-19 vaccination. These receptors were taken from a human donor who received a COVID-19 vaccine. Both conserved end residues are part of each CDR3. D genes are given only for firm matches. Expanded clones are given a class, and other clones once, few, many or no size at all.

v_call,cdr3_length,d_call,clone_size,j_call,cdr3_nt,cdr3_aa
TRBV5-4,16,TRBD2,-,TRBJ2-5,TGTGCCAGCAGCAAGACTAGCGGGGGGGCCCTAGAGACCCAGTACTTC,CASSKTSGGALETQYF
TRBV10-3,14,-,-,TRBJ1-1,TGTGCCATCAGTTCCGGGACGGTGAACACTGAAGCTTTCTTT,CAISSGTVNTEAFF
TRBV9,15,-,-,TRBJ2-1,TGTGCCAGCAGCGTCAGGACAAGGCCCTTCAATGAGCAGTTCTTC,CASSVRTRPFNEQFF
TRBV6-2/TRBV6-3,15,-,few,TRBJ1-3,TGTGCCAGCAGTACGGGCGGATTCTCTGGAAACACCATATATTTT,CASSTGGFSGNTIYF
TRBV12-3/TRBV12-4,13,-,-,TRBJ1-1,TGTGCCAGCACAAGAAACCTGAACACTGAAGCTTTCTTT,CASTRNLNTEAFF
TRBV6-5,14,-,once,TRBJ1-4,TGTGCCAGCAGTTACGGGGGGTTCGATGAAAAACTGTTTTTT,CASSYGGFDEKLFF
TRBV2,15,TRBD2,-,TRBJ2-5,TGTGCCAGCAGAAGTCTGGGACTAGCGGGGGAGACCCAGTACTTC,CASRSLGLAGETQYF
TRBV19,14,-,-,TRBJ2-3,TGTGCCAGTAGGTCCGGGTTTCCCACAGATACGCAGTATTTT,CASRSGFPTDTQYF
TRBV6-4,16,-,-,TRBJ1-2,TGTGCCAGCAGAAGGTCAGGAGGGGGATTAAACTATGGCTACACCTTC,CASRRSGGGLNYGYTF
TRBV6-5,14,-,-,TRBJ1-1,TGTGCCAGCGGGCAATTGACAGGGAACACTGAAGCTTTCTTT,CASGQLTGNTEAFF
TRBV18,17,-,-,TRBJ1-5,TGTGCCAGCTCACCAAGTCCCCTCCAGGGAGGCGGTCAGCCCCAGCATTTT,CASSPSPLQGGGQPQHF
TRBV2,13,-,-,TRBJ1-1,TGTGCCAGCAGTGAACAGCTTAACACTGAAGCTTTCTTT,CASSEQLNTEAFF
TRBV24-1,13,-,-,TRBJ2-4,TGTGCCACCAGTGTCGGGGCCAAAAACATTCAGTACTTC,CATSVGAKNIQYF
TRBV28,13,-,-,TRBJ1-2,TGTGCCAGCAGTCCCTACCCAGCGTATGGCTACACCTTC,CASSPYPAYGYTF
TRBV7-2,13,-,-,TRBJ1-1,TGTGCCAGCAGACGACAGGTTAACACTGAAGCTTTCTTT,CASRRQVNTEAFF
TRBV25-1,16,-,-,TRBJ2-2,TGTGCCAGCAGTGATGGTCGGGGGTGGAACACCGGGGAGCTGTTTTTT,CASSDGRGWNTGELFF
TRBV6-2/TRBV6-3,15,TRBD1,-,TRBJ1-2,TGTGCCAGCAGTTATGCCCGGACAGGGACGGACGGCTACACCTTC,CASSYARTGTDGYTF
TRBV24-1,14,-,-,TRBJ1-5,TGTGCCACCAGTGATGAGGACAGTAATCAGCCCCAGCATTTT,CATSDEDSNQPQHF
TRBV19,13,-,-,TRBJ2-5,TGTGCCAGCCGTCGCCAGCTTCAAGAGACCCAGTACTTC,CASRRQLQETQYF
TRBV28,13,-,-,TRBJ1-2,TGTGCCAGCACCCTGGGGACTTTATATGGCTACACCTTC,CASTLGTLYGYTF
TRBV2,14,TRBD1,-,TRBJ1-5,TGTGCCAGCAGGACAGGGAATAGCAATCAGCCCCAGCATTTT,CASRTGNSNQPQHF
TRBV18,18,TRBD1,-,TRBJ2-6,TGTGCCAGCTCACCAAAGAGACAGGGACACTCTGGGGCCAACGTCCTGACTTTC,CASSPKRQGHSGANVLTF
TRBV6-5,15,-,-,TRBJ1-6,TGTGCCAGCAGTTACGCAGGGGCCCTTGATTCACCCCTCCACTTT,CASSYAGALDSPLHF
TRBV18,15,-,-,TRBJ1-4,TGTGCCAGCTCACCGTTGGACGGGCTAAATGAAAAACTGTTTTTT,CASSPLDGLNEKLFF
TRBV6-5,14,-,-,TRBJ1-4,TGTGCCAGCAGTCAGACACTCCAGAATGAAAAACTGTTTTTT,CASSQTLQNEKLFF
TRBV2,13,-,-,TRBJ1-5,TGTGCCAGCAGTGAAGCGGAGAATCGGCCCCAGCATTTT,CASSEAENRPQHF
TRBV7-2,14,-,-,TRBJ1-3,TGTGCCAGCAGCTTTTGGGCAGGGAGGAACACCATATATTTT,CASSFWAGRNTIYF
TRBV5-4,13,-,-,TRBJ1-4,TGTGCCAGCAGCGTGGGGGGAGAAGAAAAACTGTTTTTT,CASSVGGEEKLFF
TRBV21-1,16,-,-,TRBJ1-5,TGTGCCAGCAGCAAAGGGTACAGGGTAAGCAATCAGCCCCAGCATTTT,CASSKGYRVSNQPQHF